Detailed here is one T cell receptor (beta chain). This clone's antigen is unknown. Base qualities are not recorded, but no much larger clone differs from it by a single base. This specimen belongs to a study of post-analysis software for immune sequencing data (dated by TCRdb to about 2015). Context from the whole study: The recorded disease courses included relapsing-remitting, secondary progressive and progressive-relapsing multiple sclerosis, and some patients had no subtype annotation. The multiple sclerosis patient repertoires were compared with about a dozen previously published healthy control repertoires from donors aged about 6 to 26 years. A subset of samples was prepared in parallel using single-end sample barcoding, then pooled and co-amplified after Illumina adapter ligation.

To demonstrate the VDJtools post-analysis software, the study profiled TCR beta repertoires from the peripheral blood of 10 to 15 young patients with multiple sclerosis. The multiple sclerosis patients were children and adolescents between roughly 6 and 16 years of age. General conclusions and limits of the study: Significantly higher frequencies in patients than in controls were found for roughly five TRBV segments, including TRBV5-6, TRBV5-1 and TRBV20-1. The control group was slightly older than the multiple sclerosis patient group. Significantly lower normalized Chao1 diversity was found in multiple sclerosis patients than in controls, suggesting substantial peripheral T-cell clonal expansion. Strong co-clustering of samples prepared in the same batch was shown by direct clustering with F measure, prompting a batch-effect correction.

Library preparation employed PCR. The run used an Illumina HiSeq 2500. Unique molecular identifiers were incorporated into TCR beta cDNA libraries to reduce PCR and sequencing biases. Roughly 500,000 cDNA molecules were obtained for every 1 to 10 million input T cells, so each molecule roughly corresponded to one T cell. The patient libraries were prepared and sequenced using the same protocol as the earlier healthy control dataset. Samples belonging to the same batch were prepared together, multiplexed and sequenced on a shared HiSeq lane. As for the original processing: MIGEC handled the raw barcoded reads, throwing out single-read molecular identifier groups before consensus assembly and CDR3 extraction. Clonotype tables were post-analysed with VDJtools, normalizing diversity by down-sampling all datasets to the smallest sample size. To correct batch-related cross-sample contamination, repertoire overlap clustering matched CDR3 amino acid sequences but not nucleotide sequences. TCRdb reran the public reads through fastp at Q25 and MiXCR, keeping productive beta chains. Records with the same CDR3 protein are collapsed into one entry carrying the most frequent genes and DNA. TCRdb's processing, not the authors' own work, is the source of the V and J calls. Recorded for this sample are about 460,000 distinct CDR3 sequences; roughly 45% of them occurred a single time. 9% to 13% of the sample is taken by the ten largest.

The CDR3 goes from the cysteine to the phenylalanine over 16 residues. Here the CDR3 DNA is all that survives: 48 bases in frame from base 1. Based on the germline V gene, the CDR1 and CDR2 sequences are SGHRS and YFSETQ. V has 0 bases trimmed and J has 7 bases trimmed; junction bases matching no gene number 9. The sample was blood. The chain uses TRBV5-1 and TRBJ2-1; 8 central nucleotides agree with TRBD2. This clonotype was obtained from a girl aged 10-17 years with multiple sclerosis. Read as DNA, the sequence is TGCGCCAGCAGCTTGGCCGGGGGGGTTTTAACAAATGAGCAGTTCTTC. Translation gives CASSLAGGVLTNEQFF. With the rest looked up from the reference TRBV5-1 and TRBJ2-1 genes rather than sequenced, the full variable domain is KAGVTQTPRYLIKTRGQQVTLSCSPISGHRSVSWYQQTPGQGLQFLFEYFSETQRNKGNFPGRFSGRQFSNSRSEMNVSTLELGDSALYLCASSLAGGVLTNEQFFGPGTRLTVL.